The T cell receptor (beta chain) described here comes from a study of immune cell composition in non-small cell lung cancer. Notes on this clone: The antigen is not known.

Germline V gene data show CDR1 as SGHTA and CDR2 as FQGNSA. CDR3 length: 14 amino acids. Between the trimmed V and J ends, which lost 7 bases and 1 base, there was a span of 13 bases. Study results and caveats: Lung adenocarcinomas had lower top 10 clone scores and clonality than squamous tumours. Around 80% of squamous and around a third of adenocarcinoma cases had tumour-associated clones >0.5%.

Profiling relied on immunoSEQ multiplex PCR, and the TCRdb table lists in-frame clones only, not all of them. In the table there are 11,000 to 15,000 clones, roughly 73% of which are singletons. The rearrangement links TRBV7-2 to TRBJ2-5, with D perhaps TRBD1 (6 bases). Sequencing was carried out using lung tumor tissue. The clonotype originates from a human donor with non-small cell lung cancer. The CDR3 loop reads CASTSGQIQETQYF. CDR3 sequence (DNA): TGTGCCAGCACTTCCGGACAGATCCAAGAGACCCAGTACTTC. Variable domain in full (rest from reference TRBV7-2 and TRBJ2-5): GAGVSQSPSNKVTEKGKDVELRCDPISGHTALYWYRQSLGQGLEFLIYFQGNSAPDKSGLPSDRFSAERTGGSVSTLTIQRTQQEDSAVYLCASTSGQIQETQYFGPGTRLLVL.